The entry below gives a single T cell receptor beta chain sequence along with its context. This clonotype showed up many times. It lacks a known antigen. No much larger clone exists at a distance of one base, and base qualities are not known. Since whole blood was used without any cell fractionation, the repertoire reflected all peripheral T cells in unsorted form. As controls, ten healthy donors without infection were sampled, and four of the ten donors were sampled a second time about three months later. For RNA extraction, roughly 2.6 ml of peripheral blood was drawn into Tempus tubes. Residual genomic DNA was removed with the TURBO-DNase kit and globin mRNA was depleted with GLOBINclear. This entry belongs to a study of HIV-infected patients and healthy controls (dated by TCRdb to the mid-2010s). Notes on the research overall: The study tested whether deep TCR repertoire sequencing of HIV patients' small blood samples could capture immune perturbation and reconstitution.

Paper-wide results and their limitations: The observed differences in diversity could not be explained by the slight differences in age and sex profiles between the study cohorts. MAIT cell alpha-chain CDR3s were found at high frequency in healthy controls but were severely depleted in HIV+ repertoires. Unequal numbers of distinct sequences between patients and controls complicated comparisons, and size-matching overweighted rare events from HIV-infected data. Compared with untreated HIV+ repertoires, healthy control repertoires had roughly threefold more distinct CDR3s and higher Shannon diversity. During therapy, a significant decrease in frequency was seen for HIV-associated CDR3s, whereas no significant change was found for CMV-associated CDR3s, although most of them became more frequent. In HIV-infected patients, the apparent post-therapy recovery of the Gini index was not replicated in size-matched repertoire data. HLA typing of donors was not performed in the study. Significantly different mean usage between HIV-infected patients and controls was observed for eight alpha and eight beta V genes. Healthy controls shared more CDR3s between individuals than HIV+ patients, by Jaccard index and by count of highly shared sequences. HIV-infected repertoires showed significantly elevated mean Gini indices relative to controls, which possibly reflects oligoclonality. Alpha-beta chain pairing was not determined in the samples. Processing included only sixteen HIV-infected individuals, and this was regarded by the authors as a major limit on how widely the findings apply. The use of whole blood limited sequencing depth and precluded separation of the dynamics of distinct T-cell subpopulations.

CDR3 length: 15 amino acids, cysteine to phenylalanine. CDR3 DNA only is kept here, 45 bases in frame from base 1. V ends up 5 bases short and J 7 bases short, with an unmatched junction base count of 8. Sequences MNHEY (CDR1) and SVGAGI (CDR2) are obtained from the germline V gene. Using SuperScript III with primers targeting the alpha and beta constant regions, 400 to 550 ng of RNA was reverse transcribed. Separate libraries for the alpha and beta chains were generated through chain-specific third strand synthesis that incorporated multiplexing indices. In the protocol, all rearrangements within a chain were amplified with a single primer pair so that primer bias was avoided, and molecular barcodes were added to each cDNA molecule. T4 RNA Ligase 1 joined purified cDNA to a 5' RACE adapter that carried a random hexamer and the SP2 sequencing primer site. With slow temperature ramps used to favor optimal annealing, second strand synthesis was primed from the SP2 site with Phusion polymerase. Joined together, two random hexamer sequences that had both been added before amplification formed the 12-nucleotide barcode of each molecule. A short first PCR added P5 and P7 adapter elements plus a second index, followed by an approximately 21-cycle amplification PCR with P5s and P7 primers. In total the libraries went through 25 to 30 PCR cycles, after which the libraries were quantified on a Qubit, sized on a Bioanalyzer, and diluted to about 4 nM. Sequencing of the normalized libraries was performed on an Illumina MiSeq with 2 x 250 paired-end kits. Reverse transcription reactions underwent purification over MinElute columns, with elution into roughly 10 ul Tris-Cl. Adapter ligations were incubated for 20 to 25 hours at 16 degrees C and subsequently purified with AMPure XP beads at a 1:1 ratio. The original pipeline was this. Demultiplexed FASTQ files were processed with a modified Decombinator that output V, J, insert and barcode information. Sequences sharing a barcode but differing from the dominant sequence were discarded as errors, and barcodes clustered at Levenshtein distance 3 were counted to estimate original cDNA molecules. The R packages ineq, vegan, igraph and RCytoscape were used for downstream analyses, together with IMGT nomenclature and CDR3 definitions. V gene usage was calculated across distinct sequences, with every TCR tallied a single time to avoid skew from clonal expansion. Similarity networks connected unique CDR3 amino acid sequences within a donor whenever two sequences differed by a single Levenshtein edit. The authors compiled published HIV-specific CDR3s (approximately 90 alpha, approximately 700 beta) and CMV-specific CDR3s (roughly twelve alpha, roughly 250 beta) and searched for them in the repertoires. Lower sequence numbers were not the cause of the decreased diversity in patients, as random subsampling to size-matched repertoires showed. The public reads were reanalyzed by TCRdb: fastp trimming at Q25, MiXCR alignment, in-frame beta chains only. CDR3 protein sequences are deduplicated, and each keeps its most common genes and DNA. The V and J calls come from TCRdb's annotation, not from the publication. Within this sample are approximately 25,000 distinct CDR3 sequences, with roughly 8.7% of them counted one time only. The biggest ten clones account for around 3.9% of the sample.

The origin of this receptor is an adult in good health. The sequencing sample was made of blood. Recombination connected TRBV6-5 to TRBJ1-4; 9 nucleotides in the junction match TRBD1. The DNA sequence is as follows: TGTGCCAGCAGTCGAGGGACAGGGCCTCTTGAAAAACTGTTTTTT. The resulting protein is CASSRGTGPLEKLFF.